This T cell receptor beta chain is from a study of blood T cell repertoires in COVID-19. The assay was immunoSEQ multiplex PCR, and TCRdb's table has in-frame clones only and misses some. The table lists fewer than 700,000 clones, around nine tenths of them singletons, with 7.8% in the top ten. This clonotype originated in a woman between 50 and 59 years old with COVID-19, enrolled during active disease. Sequencing was done on a sample of peripheral blood.

The CDR3, as DNA: TGTGCCAGCAGTTCGGCGGACATTGCGATCTACGAGCAGTACTTC. Its translation: CASSSADIAIYEQYF. The chain employs TRBV2 and TRBJ2-7; a possible D gene is TRBD1 (5 bases). CDR1 is SNHLY, CDR2 FYNNEI, per germline. V was trimmed by 5 bases and J by 3 bases, leaving 17 bases between them. The CDR3 runs 15 residues.